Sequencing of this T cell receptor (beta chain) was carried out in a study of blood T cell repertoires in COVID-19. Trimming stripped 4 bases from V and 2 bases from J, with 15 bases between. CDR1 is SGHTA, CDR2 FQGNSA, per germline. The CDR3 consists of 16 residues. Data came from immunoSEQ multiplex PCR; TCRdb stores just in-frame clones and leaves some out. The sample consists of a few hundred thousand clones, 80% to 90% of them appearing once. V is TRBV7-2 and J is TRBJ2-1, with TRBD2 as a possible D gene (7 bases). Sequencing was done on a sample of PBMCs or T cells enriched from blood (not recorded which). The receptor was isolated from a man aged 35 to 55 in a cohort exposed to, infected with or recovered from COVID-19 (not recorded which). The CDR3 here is CASSSRRGRAYNEQFF. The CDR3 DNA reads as TGTGCCAGCAGCTCCCGAAGGGGGAGGGCCTACAATGAGCAGTTCTTC.